This TCR beta chain is from a study of cytomegalovirus exposure and HLA in healthy donors. At the level of the study: Clustering assigned about 80% of the approximately 400 genotyped donors to the Caucasian-associated ancestry cluster. Study-wide points: It has been reported that TCR beta sequences accurately predicted the HLA-A and HLA-B alleles of most subjects. Researchers left out some V segments, among them TRBV6-2 and TRBV6-3, as indistinguishable.

To note about this clone: Antigen: not known.

The CDR3 extends over 14 amino acids. Germline V CDR1 and CDR2: SGHAT, FQDESV (reference sequence). Vbeta (60) and Jbeta (13) primers were used in the PCR. The protocol was immunoSEQ multiplex PCR, while the TCRdb copy is restricted to in-frame clones and leaves out a portion. Of a few hundred thousand clones listed, approximately 90% are singletons. The sample consisted of PBMCs. The chain carries TRBV11-1 and TRBJ2-5, with a tentative D call TRBD1 (5 bases). The closer fit of TRBJ2-7 to the DNA end suggests the J call may be wrong. The receptor's source is a woman younger than 35 in good health and CMV-seronegative. The CDR3 nucleotides are TGTGCCAGCAGCCTAGGGGCCAGCTCCTACGAGCAGTACTTC. Its translation: CASSLGASSYEQYF.